These 28 T cell receptor beta chains came from one sample sequenced in a study of T cells and Merkel cell carcinoma outcomes. The repertoire was sequenced with immunoSEQ multiplex PCR; TCRdb's copy has only in-frame clones and lacks some. The data show 15,000 to 17,000 clones, over 70% seen once. The sample taken for sequencing was tumor tissue from Merkel cell carcinoma. All receptors come from a human donor with Merkel cell carcinoma.

This clone is a singleton in its sample. The V call is TRBV5-1, the J call TRBJ1-2; D possibly corresponds to TRBD1 (6 bases). Per the germline V gene, CDR1 is SGHRS and CDR2 is YFSETQ. The CDR3 sequence is 14 residues long. V was clipped by 5 bases and J by 4 bases, with 15 bases between them. CDR3 protein: CASRRGGESYGYTF. The CDR3 DNA sequence: TGCGCCAGCAGGAGGGGGGGAGAGTCCTATGGCTACACCTTC.

J is TRBJ2-5 and V is TRBV19; 7 nucleotides align to TRBD1. The CDR3 sequence is 13 residues long. Germline V CDR1 and CDR2: LNHDA, SQIVND (reference sequence). Losses at the gene ends were 4 bases for V and 7 bases for J; bases not matched to a gene: 6. CDR3 amino acids: CASSTGQPATQYF. The CDR3 nucleotides read TGTGCCAGTAGTACGGGACAGCCAGCGACCCAGTACTTC.

The chain couples TRBV7-8 to TRBJ2-5, with D perhaps being TRBD1 or TRBD2 (6 bases each). V dropped 3 bases and J dropped 5 bases, with 10 bases sitting between them. The CDR3 extends over 13 amino acids. Per the germline V gene, CDR1 is SGHVS and CDR2 is FQNEAQ. CDR3 sequence: CASSFGGIETQYF. In nucleotides, the CDR3 is TGTGCCAGCAGCTTCGGGGGCATCGAGACCCAGTACTTC.

This chain joins TRBV18 and TRBJ2-7, with 11 positions matching TRBD1. V shed 3 bases, J shed 5 bases, and the junction held 3 bases outside the gene matches. The CDR3 is 14 residues long. Germline V gene lookup returns CDR1 KGHSH and CDR2 LQKENI. The CDR3 nucleotides read TGTGCCAGCTCACCGGACAGGGGGCGCGACGAGCAGTACTTC. Translating it yields CASSPDRGRDEQYF.

The chain uses TRBV5-5 and TRBJ1-5, with D perhaps TRBD1 (5 bases). Germline V CDR1 and CDR2: SGHKS, YYEKEE (reference sequence). The CDR3 extends over 14 amino acids. V was pared by 4 bases and J by 2 bases, with 10 bases between. CDR3 sequence (DNA): TGTGCCAGCAGCGGGGCGGCGGGCAATCAGCCCCAGCATTTT. Translation: CASSGAAGNQPQHF.

This clone was found a few times. The rearrangement joins TRBV5-6 to TRBJ1-4; D unclear. Per germline, CDR1 SGHDT and CDR2 YYEEEE. The CDR3 length is 12 residues. V lost 3 bases and J lost 7, with 7 bases in between. As DNA, the CDR3 is TGTGCCAGCAGCTCGCGCGGTGAAAAACTGTTTTTT. Residues: CASSSRGEKLFF.

The chain uses TRBV11-2 and TRBJ2-3, with 9 bases that match TRBD2. The CDR3 loop spans 14 amino acids. Germline V gene data show CDR1 as SGHAT and CDR2 as FQNNGV. V dropped 7 bases and J dropped 4; count of bases not matched to a gene: 6. This CDR3 is CASTPGLAADTQYF. The CDR3 bases are TGTGCCAGCACCCCGGGACTAGCAGCAGATACGCAGTATTTT. The variable domain in full, completed from reference TRBV11-2 and TRBJ2-3, reads EAGVAQSPRYKIIEKRQSVAFWCNPISGHATLYWYQQILGQGPKLLIQFQNNGVVDDSQLPKDRFSAERLKGVDSTLKIQPAKLEDSAVYLCASTPGLAADTQYFGPGTRLTVL.

Written as DNA, the CDR3 is TGTGCCAGTAGTACCCGGACTAGCGGGAGCGGAGAGACCCAGTACTTC. It encodes CASSTRTSGSGETQYF. The chain uses TRBV19 and TRBJ2-5; 13 nucleotides match TRBD2. This CDR3 has 16 residues. CDR1 and CDR2 (germline): LNHDA, SQIVND (reference sequence). The J segment lost 4 bases and the V segment lost 4 bases, leaving 6 bases of the junction unmatched.

V is TRBV5-6 and J is TRBJ1-5; D is unclear. The V gene's germline CDR1 is SGHDT and CDR2 YYEEEE. CDR3 length: 14 residues. V dropped 4 bases and J dropped 5 bases, with 13 bases sitting between them. Here the CDR3 DNA reads TGTGCCAGCAGCGTTCGGACTGCGCATCAGCCCCAGCATTTT. Its translation is CASSVRTAHQPQHF.

The J gene is TRBJ1-5, the V gene TRBV2; the D is unclear. This CDR3 region has 15 residues. V dropped 10 bases and J dropped 6 bases, with 22 bases sitting between them. Germline values: CDR1 SNHLY, CDR2 FYNNEI. The CDR3 nucleotides are TGTGCCAACAACACAAAGGGAAGCGCGACTCAGCCCCAGCATTTT. This translates into CANNTKGSATQPQHF.

This rearrangement joins TRBV30 to TRBJ1-5; D uncertain. Germline V gene data show CDR1 as GTSNPN and CDR2 as SVGIG (reference sequence). The V gene lost 0 bases and the J gene lost 0 bases, with 12 bases spanning the gap. The CDR3 runs 16 residues. CDR3 coding DNA: TGTGCCTGGAGTGTACGGTGGGGTGATAGCAATCAGCCCCAGCATTTT. As protein: CAWSVRWGDSNQPQHF.

The chain combines TRBV10-2 with TRBJ2-2, with TRBD2 as a possible D gene (6 bases). The CDR3 contains 14 residues. The germline V gene has CDR1 WSHSY and CDR2 SAAADI. V lost 6 bases and J 1 base, leaving 9 bases between the germline ends. DNA of the CDR3: TGCGCCAGCAGATCTAGCGAGAACACCGGGGAGCTGTTTTTT. This codes for CASRSSENTGELFF.

This clone was observed a single time. The chain couples TRBV11-2 to TRBJ2-7, with D possibly being TRBD1 (6 bases). The V and J ends lost 3 bases and 0 bases respectively, with 21 bases between them. This CDR3 region has 18 residues. CDR1 SGHAT and CDR2 FQNNGV come from the germline V gene. The CDR3 DNA reads as TGTGCCAGCAGCTTCACAGGGAAAGGAGTAAGGAGCTCCTACGAGCAGTACTTC. This sequence encodes CASSFTGKGVRSSYEQYF. Full variable domain (missing parts from reference TRBV11-2 and TRBJ2-7): EAGVAQSPRYKIIEKRQSVAFWCNPISGHATLYWYQQILGQGPKLLIQFQNNGVVDDSQLPKDRFSAERLKGVDSTLKIQPAKLEDSAVYLCASSFTGKGVRSSYEQYFGPGTRLTVT.

In the case of this clone: A read error may account for a junction end that differs from germline. The chain joins TRBV5-1 to TRBJ2-5; 9 positions agree with TRBD1. This CDR3 contains 16 residues. Germline values: CDR1 SGHRS, CDR2 YFSETQ. The CDR3 sequence: CASRLGTGFCQETQYF. CDR3 DNA sequence: TGCGCCAGCAGATTGGGGACAGGGTTCTGCCAAGAGACCCAGTACTTC.

V usage is TRBV28 and J usage is TRBJ2-7, with D perhaps matching TRBD1 (6 bases). This CDR3 is 14 amino acids long. Trimming removed 6 bases at V and 4 bases at J, with 16 bases between. CDR1 is MDHEN and CDR2 is SYDVKM in the germline V gene. Written as DNA, the CDR3 is TGTGCCAGCAGGGCCGGGACACCTCCATACGAGCAGTACTTC. Translated: CASRAGTPPYEQYF.

This clone was counted between two and nine times. A much larger clone is a single base away; this may be a read error. Other DNA sequences of this sample code for an identical CDR3. V gene TRBV9 combines with J gene TRBJ1-2; D remains ambiguous. This CDR3 has 12 residues. V shed 0 bases and J shed 8 bases, with 8 bases lying between them. Germline loops: CDR1 SGDLS, CDR2 YYNGEE. The DNA for the CDR3 is TGTGCCAGCAGCGTAGGGGTAAGCGGCTACACCTTC. As protein: CASSVGVSGYTF.

The rearrangement links TRBV29-1 to TRBJ1-4, with D maybe TRBD1 (5 bases). In germline, CDR1 is SQVTM, CDR2 ANQGSEA. V was shortened by 5 bases and J by 2 bases, with 12 bases between the two germline ends. This CDR3 is built from 14 residues. CDR3 sequence (DNA): TGCAGCGTTAGGGGCGACAGTACTAATGAAAAACTGTTTTTT. Translating gives CSVRGDSTNEKLFF.

This chain links TRBV29-1 with TRBJ2-5, with D possibly TRBD2 on 7 matching bases. Germline V gene sequence: CDR1 SQVTM, CDR2 ANQGSEA. The CDR3 has 15 amino acids. Trimming removed 7 bases at V and 2 bases at J, with 20 bases between. For the CDR3, the DNA is TGCAGCGCCGGACTGGCGGGGGCCCCTCAAGAGACCCAGTACTTC. Translated, it gives CSAGLAGAPQETQYF.

This clone was picked up one time. In DNA form, the CDR3 reads TGTGCCAGCAGTAGTTTGGGAGGCGGGGAGCTGTTTTTT. This encodes CASSSLGGGELFF. The V gene is TRBV2, the J gene TRBJ2-2; a weak D match, TRBD2 (6 bases). CDR1 and CDR2 from the germline V gene are SNHLY and FYNNEI. The CDR3 is made up of 13 amino acids. The V gene lost 5 bases and the J gene lost 7 bases, with 11 bases spanning the gap.

On this clone itself: One junction end disagrees with the germline gene, perhaps due to a read error. The chain recombines TRBV7-3 with TRBJ1-2; D might be TRBD1 (5 bases). Germline V gene lookup returns CDR1 SGHTA and CDR2 FQGTGA. The CDR3 covers 15 residues. The CDR3 DNA reads as TGCGCCAGCAGCCAAGGGACCGCGCCGACCTATGGCTACACCTTC. Translating it yields CASSQGTAPTYGYTF.

This chain connects TRBV5-4 to TRBJ2-3; TRBD2 aligns across 15 bases. V was pared by 2 bases and J by 0 bases, with 4 bases of the junction left unmatched. The CDR3 contains 18 residues. Germline values: CDR1 SGHNT, CDR2 YYREEE (reference sequence). The CDR3 here is CASSFGLAGGGSTDTQYF. In nucleotides, the CDR3 is TGTGCCAGCAGCTTTGGACTAGCGGGGGGGGGTAGCACAGATACGCAGTATTTT.

The chain recombines TRBV13 with TRBJ2-3, with D possibly matching TRBD2 (6 bases). Germline V gene sequence: CDR1 PRHDT, CDR2 FYEKMQ (reference sequence). This CDR3 is built from 14 residues. The V gene lost 5 bases and the J gene lost 0 bases, with 9 bases spanning the gap. For the CDR3, the DNA is TGTGCCAGCAGCCATCTAGCGAGCACAGATACGCAGTATTTT. Its protein is CASSHLASTDTQYF.

The chain has TRBV29-1 and TRBJ1-1, with D possibly being TRBD1 (6 bases). Germline values: CDR1 SQVTM, CDR2 ANQGSEA. Trimming pared 5 bases from V and 3 bases from J, leaving 13 bases between. This CDR3 has 13 amino acids. The CDR3 protein is CSVLQGRDTEAFF. The CDR3 DNA is TGCAGCGTTCTACAGGGTAGGGACACTGAAGCTTTCTTT.

V gene TRBV10-3 combines with J gene TRBJ2-5; TRBD1 is a possible D gene (5 bases). With 0 bases removed from V and 4 bases from J, the gap between germline ends came to 12 bases. CDR1 is ENHRY and CDR2 is SYGVKD in the germline V gene. There are 15 residues in the CDR3. The chain's CDR3 is CAISESTALLETQYF. CDR3 bases: TGTGCCATCAGTGAGTCGACAGCTCTCTTAGAGACCCAGTACTTC.

This chain connects TRBV5-1 to TRBJ2-7; no definite D call. V lost 3 bases and J lost 3, with 4 bases in between. This CDR3 has 11 amino acids. The germline V gene encodes CDR1 SGHRS and CDR2 YFSETQ. CDR3 sequence reads: CASSSDYEQYF. The DNA for the CDR3 is TGCGCCAGCAGCTCAGACTACGAGCAGTACTTC.

The CDR3 bases are TGTGCCAGTAGTATAGATCCGGACCCAGGGGAGGGCTACACCTTC. Amino acids: CASSIDPDPGEGYTF. The gene calls are TRBV19 and TRBJ1-2; D possibly corresponds to TRBD1 (6 bases). The germline V gene encodes CDR1 LNHDA and CDR2 SQIVND (reference sequence). The V end lost 0 bases, the J end lost 8 bases, and 16 bases lay between the germline ends. The CDR3 is 15 residues long.

The CDR3 loop reads CATSQDQSEQYF. DNA for the CDR3: TGTGCCACCAGCCAGGATCAAAGCGAGCAGTACTTC. V and J are TRBV15 and TRBJ2-7; D call uncertain. Trimming took off 5 bases at V and 6 bases at J, with 11 bases between the two ends. The CDR3 contains 12 residues. Germline V gene lookup returns CDR1 LNHNV and CDR2 YYDKDF (reference sequence).

The CDR3 DNA follows: TGTGCCAGCAGTTTAAACCCACCACAGGAGGTCGGCACTGAAGCTTTCTTT. This gives the protein CASSLNPPQEVGTEAFF. The chain couples TRBV27 to TRBJ1-1; possible D gene TRBD1, 5 bases. The CDR3 is 17 amino acids. Between the trimmed V and J ends, which lost 2 bases and 4 bases, there was a span of 20 bases. The germline V gene encodes CDR1 MNHEY and CDR2 SMNVEV (reference sequence).